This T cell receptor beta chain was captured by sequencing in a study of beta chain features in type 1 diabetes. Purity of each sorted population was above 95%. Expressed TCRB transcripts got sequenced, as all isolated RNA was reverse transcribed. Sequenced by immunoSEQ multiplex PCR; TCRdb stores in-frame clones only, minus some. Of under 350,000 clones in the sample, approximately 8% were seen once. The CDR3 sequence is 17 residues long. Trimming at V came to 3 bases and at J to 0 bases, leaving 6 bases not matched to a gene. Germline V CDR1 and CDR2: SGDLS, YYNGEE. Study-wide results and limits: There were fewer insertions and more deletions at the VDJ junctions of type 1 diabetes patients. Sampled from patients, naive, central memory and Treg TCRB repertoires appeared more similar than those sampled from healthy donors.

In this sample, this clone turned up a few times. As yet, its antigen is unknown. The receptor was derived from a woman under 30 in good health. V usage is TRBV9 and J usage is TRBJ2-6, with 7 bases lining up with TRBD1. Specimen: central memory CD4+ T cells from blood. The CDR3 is CASSGGGLSSGANVLTF. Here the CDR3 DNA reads TGTGCCAGCAGCGGAGGGGGCCTAAGCTCTGGGGCCAACGTCCTGACTTTC.